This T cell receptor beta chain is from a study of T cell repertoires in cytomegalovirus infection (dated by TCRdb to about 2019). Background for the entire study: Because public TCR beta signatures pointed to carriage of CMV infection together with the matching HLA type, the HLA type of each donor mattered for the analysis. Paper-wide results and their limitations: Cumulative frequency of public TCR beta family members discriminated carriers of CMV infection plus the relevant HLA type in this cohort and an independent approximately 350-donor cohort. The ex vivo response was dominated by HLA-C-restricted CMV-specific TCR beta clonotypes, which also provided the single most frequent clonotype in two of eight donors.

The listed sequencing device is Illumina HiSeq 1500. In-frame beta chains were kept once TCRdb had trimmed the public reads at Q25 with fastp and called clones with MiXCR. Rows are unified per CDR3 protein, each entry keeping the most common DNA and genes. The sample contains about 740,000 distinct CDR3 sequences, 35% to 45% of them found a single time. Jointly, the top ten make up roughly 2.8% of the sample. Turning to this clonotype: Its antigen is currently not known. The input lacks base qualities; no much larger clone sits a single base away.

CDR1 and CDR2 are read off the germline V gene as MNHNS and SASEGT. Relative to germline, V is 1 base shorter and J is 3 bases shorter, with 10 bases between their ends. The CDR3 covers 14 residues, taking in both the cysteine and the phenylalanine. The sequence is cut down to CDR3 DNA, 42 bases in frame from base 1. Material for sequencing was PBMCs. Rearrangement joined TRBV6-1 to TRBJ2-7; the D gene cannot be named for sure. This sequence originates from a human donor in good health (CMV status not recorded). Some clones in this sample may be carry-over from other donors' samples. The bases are TGTGCCAGCAGTGAAGTCGCCACCGACTACGAGCAGTACTTC. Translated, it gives CASSEVATDYEQYF.